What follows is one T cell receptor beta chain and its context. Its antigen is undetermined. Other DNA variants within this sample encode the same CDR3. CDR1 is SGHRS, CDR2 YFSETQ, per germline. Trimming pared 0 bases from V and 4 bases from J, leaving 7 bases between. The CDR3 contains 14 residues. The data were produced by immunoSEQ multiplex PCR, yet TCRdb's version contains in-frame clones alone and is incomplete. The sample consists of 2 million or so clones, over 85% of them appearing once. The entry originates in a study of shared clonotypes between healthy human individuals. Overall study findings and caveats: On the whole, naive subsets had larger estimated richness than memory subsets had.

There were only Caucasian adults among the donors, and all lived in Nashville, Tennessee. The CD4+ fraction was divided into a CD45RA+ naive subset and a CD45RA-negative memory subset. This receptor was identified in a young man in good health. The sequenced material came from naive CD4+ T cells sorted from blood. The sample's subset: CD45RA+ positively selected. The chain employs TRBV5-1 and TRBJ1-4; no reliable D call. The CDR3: CASSLEGNNEKLFF. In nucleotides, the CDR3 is TGCGCCAGCAGCTTGGAGGGCAATAATGAAAAACTGTTTTTT.